The T cell receptor (beta chain) under discussion was sequenced for a study of OX40 agonist ivuxolimab in advanced cancers. A note on the overall study: The costimulatory receptor OX40 (CD134) was targeted by ivuxolimab, a fully human IgG2 agonistic monoclonal antibody. Intravenous ivuxolimab was administered to patients every 2 weeks at six dose levels: 0.01, 0.1, 0.3, 1.5, 3 and 10 mg/kg. Among the roughly 52 dose-escalation patients, around 20 had hepatocellular carcinoma, roughly 15 melanoma, 9 renal cell carcinoma and 9 head and neck cancer. Prior anti-PD-1, anti-PD-L1 or anti-CTLA-4 therapy was permitted, and checkpoint inhibitors had been received by 40% to 50% of dose-escalation patients. Three dose-escalation patients achieved partial responses, one with hepatocellular carcinoma and two with cutaneous melanoma. The paper reports the monotherapy dose-escalation portion (N of about 54 patients) of the phase I ivuxolimab trial. The dose-escalation cohort was 82.7% male with a mean age of approximately 60 years, ranging from roughly 20 to 80. The point of sequencing TCRbeta in the periphery was to test whether ivuxolimab changed TCR sequence diversity and drove clonal T-cell expansion. The full study reports these points: Low levels of normalized T-cell clonal expansion were also seen in some patients who did not respond. After ivuxolimab, more expanded clones were found on average in CD8+ T cells than in CD4+ T cells. Which antigens the clonally expanded peripheral T cells were specific for was not determined. In partial responders in the 0.1-3.0 mg/kg groups, normalized peripheral clonal expansion was found to be among the lowest, especially among CD8+ T cells. Clonal expansion of both CD4+ and CD8+ blood T cells was observed from baseline to week 6 at doses 0.1 to 3.0 mg/kg.

Genomic DNA was extracted from sorted cells for sequencing of the TCRbeta CDR3 region. The immunoSEQ Assay was used to sequence the TCRbeta CDR3 regions. TCRdb took over this immuneACCESS table, retaining in-frame rearrangements with V and J assigned. Such tables are incomplete; in checked studies, under half of the missing clones stem from an unresolved V gene, and the remainder is unexplained. Present in this sample are tens of thousands of clones, 88% of which were seen just once. The ten top clones hold 25% to 35% of the sample. Patients with a history of autoimmune disease or receiving systemic immunosuppression were excluded from the trial. Peripheral blood for TCR sequencing was collected from all dose cohorts at baseline, on cycle 4 day 1, and on cycle 7 day 1. The samples were drawn from a first-in-human, open-label, multicenter phase I dose-escalation trial of ivuxolimab. Adults with locally advanced or metastatic melanoma, renal cell carcinoma, hepatocellular carcinoma or head and neck squamous cell carcinoma were enrolled in the trial. CD4+ and CD8+ T cells were sorted separately from peripheral blood before TCR sequencing.

Regarding this clone: There is no known antigen for this receptor. Base-call qualities are not available, and no considerably larger clone is one nucleotide away.

Source: CD4+ or CD8+ T cells sorted from blood, taken in a trial of the OX40 agonist ivuxolimab. The clonotype originates from an adult with an advanced solid tumor such as melanoma, head and neck, liver or kidney cancer.

CDR3 loop: CASSEPLYRDYGYTF. The nucleotide sequence is TGTGCCAGCAGTGAACCCCTTTACAGGGACTATGGCTACACCTTC. This chain joins TRBV6-1 to TRBJ1-2; the D segment could be TRBD1, given 6 matching bases. From a lookup of the germline V gene, CDR1 and CDR2 are MNHNS and SASEGT. V drops 2 bases and J drops 3 bases, leaving 13 bases in between. Its CDR3 holds 15 amino acids, cysteine through phenylalanine. The kept DNA is CDR3 alone, 45 bases in frame from the first base.